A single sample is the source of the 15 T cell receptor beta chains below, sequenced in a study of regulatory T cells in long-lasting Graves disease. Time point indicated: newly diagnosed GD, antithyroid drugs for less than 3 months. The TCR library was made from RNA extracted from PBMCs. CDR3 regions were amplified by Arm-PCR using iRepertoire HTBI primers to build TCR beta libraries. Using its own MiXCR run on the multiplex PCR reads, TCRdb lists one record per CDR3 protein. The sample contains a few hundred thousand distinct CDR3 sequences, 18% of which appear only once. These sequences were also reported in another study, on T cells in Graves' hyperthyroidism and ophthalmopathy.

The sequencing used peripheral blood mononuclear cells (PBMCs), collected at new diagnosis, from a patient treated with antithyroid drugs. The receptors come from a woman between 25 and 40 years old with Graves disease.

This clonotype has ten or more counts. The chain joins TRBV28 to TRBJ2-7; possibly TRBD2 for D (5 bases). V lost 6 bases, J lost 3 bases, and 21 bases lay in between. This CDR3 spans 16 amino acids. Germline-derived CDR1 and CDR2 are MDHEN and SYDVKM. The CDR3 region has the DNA TGTGCCAGCAGAGGCATTGGGGAGAACAAATTCTACGAGCAGTACTTC. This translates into CASRGIGENKFYEQYF.

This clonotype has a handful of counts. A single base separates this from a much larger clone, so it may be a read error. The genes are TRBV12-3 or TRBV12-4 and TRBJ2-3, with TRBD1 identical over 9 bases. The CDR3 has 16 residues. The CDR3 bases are TGTGCCAGCAGTTTAGGAAGGGACAGGGCCGCAGATACGCCGTATTTT. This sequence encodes CASSLGRDRAADTPYF.

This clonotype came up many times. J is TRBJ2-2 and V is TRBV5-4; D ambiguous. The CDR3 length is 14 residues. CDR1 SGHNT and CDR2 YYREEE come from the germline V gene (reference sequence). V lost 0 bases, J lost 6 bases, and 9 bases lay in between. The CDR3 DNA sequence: TGTGCCAGCAGCTTGGCTGGGGATTCCGGGGAGCTGTTTTTT. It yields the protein CASSLAGDSGELFF.

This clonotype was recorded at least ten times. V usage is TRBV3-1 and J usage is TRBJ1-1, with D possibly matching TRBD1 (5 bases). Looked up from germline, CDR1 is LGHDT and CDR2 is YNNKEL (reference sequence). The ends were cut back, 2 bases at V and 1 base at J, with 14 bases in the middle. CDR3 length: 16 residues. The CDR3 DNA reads TGTGCCAGCAGCCAACAATCCTGGCAGGGGAACACTGAAGCTTTCTTT. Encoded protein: CASSQQSWQGNTEAFF.

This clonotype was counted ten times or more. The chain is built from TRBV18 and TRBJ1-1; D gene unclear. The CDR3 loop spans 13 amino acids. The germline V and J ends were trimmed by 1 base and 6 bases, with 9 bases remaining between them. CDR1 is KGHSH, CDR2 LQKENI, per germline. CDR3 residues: CASSPQIDPEAFF. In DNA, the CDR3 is TGTGCCAGCTCACCACAAATTGACCCTGAAGCTTTCTTT. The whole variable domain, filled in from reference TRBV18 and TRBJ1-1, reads NAGVMQNPRHLVRRRGQEARLRCSPMKGHSHVYWYRQLPEEGLKFMVYLQKENIIDESGMPKERFSAEFPKEGPSILRIQQVVRGDSAAYFCASSPQIDPEAFFGQGTRLTVV.

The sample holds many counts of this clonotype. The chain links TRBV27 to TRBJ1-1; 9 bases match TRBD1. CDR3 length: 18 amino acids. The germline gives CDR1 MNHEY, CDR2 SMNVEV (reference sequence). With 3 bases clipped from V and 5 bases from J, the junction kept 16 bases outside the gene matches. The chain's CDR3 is CASSFRANRGLRVTEAFF. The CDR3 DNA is TGTGCCAGCAGTTTCCGCGCCAACAGGGGGCTGAGGGTTACTGAAGCTTTCTTT.

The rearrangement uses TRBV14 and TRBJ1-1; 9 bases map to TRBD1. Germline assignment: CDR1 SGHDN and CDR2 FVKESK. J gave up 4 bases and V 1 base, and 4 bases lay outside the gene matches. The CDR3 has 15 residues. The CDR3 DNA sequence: TGTGCCAGCAGCCAAGCCGGGACAGGGCTCACTGAAGCTTTCTTT. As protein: CASSQAGTGLTEAFF.

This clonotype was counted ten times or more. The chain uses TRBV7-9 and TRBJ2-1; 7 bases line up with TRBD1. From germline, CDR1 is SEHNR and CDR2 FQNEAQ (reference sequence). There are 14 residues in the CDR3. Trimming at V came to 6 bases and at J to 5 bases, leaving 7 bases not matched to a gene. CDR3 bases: TGTGCCAGCAGATTCCGCGGACAGGACAATGAGCAGTTCTTC. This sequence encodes CASRFRGQDNEQFF.

The CDR3 loop reads CASSLDGGGSNEQFF. CDR3 bases: TGTGCCAGCAGCTTAGATGGCGGGGGGTCCAATGAGCAGTTCTTC. J is TRBJ2-1 and V is TRBV7-2, with TRBD2 matching 8 bases. CDR1 is SGHTA and CDR2 is FQGNSA in the germline V gene. The CDR3 spans 15 residues. The ends lost 1 base at V and 6 bases at J; junction bases unmatched: 5.

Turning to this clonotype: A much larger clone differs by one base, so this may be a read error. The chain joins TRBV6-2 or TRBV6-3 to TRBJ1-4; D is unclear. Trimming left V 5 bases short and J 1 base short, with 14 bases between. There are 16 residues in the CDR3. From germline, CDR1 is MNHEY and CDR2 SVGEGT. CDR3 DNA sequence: TGTGCCAGCAGTCCATGGATCGGGGAAACTAATGAAAAACTGTTTTTT. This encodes CASSPWIGETNEKLFF.

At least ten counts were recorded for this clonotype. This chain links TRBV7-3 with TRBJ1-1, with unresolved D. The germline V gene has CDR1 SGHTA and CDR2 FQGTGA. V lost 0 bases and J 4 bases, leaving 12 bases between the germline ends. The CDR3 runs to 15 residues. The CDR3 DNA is TGTGCCAGCAGCTTAACTTCTGACCCGGGCACTGAAGCTTTCTTT. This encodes CASSLTSDPGTEAFF.

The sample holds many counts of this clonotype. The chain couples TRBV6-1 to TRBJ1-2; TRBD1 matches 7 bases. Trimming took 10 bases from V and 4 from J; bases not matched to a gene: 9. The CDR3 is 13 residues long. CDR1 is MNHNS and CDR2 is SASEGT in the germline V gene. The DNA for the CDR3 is TGTGCCAACGCAGGGGGATTGGGCTATGGCTACACCTTC. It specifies CANAGGLGYGYTF.

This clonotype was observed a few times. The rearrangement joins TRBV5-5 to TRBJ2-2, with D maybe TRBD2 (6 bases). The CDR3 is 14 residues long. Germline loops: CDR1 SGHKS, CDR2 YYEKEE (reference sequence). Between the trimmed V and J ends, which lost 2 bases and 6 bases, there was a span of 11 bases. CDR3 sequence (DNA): TGTGCCAGCAGCTTTATCTCTAGCGCCGGGGAGCTGTTTTTT. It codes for CASSFISSAGELFF.

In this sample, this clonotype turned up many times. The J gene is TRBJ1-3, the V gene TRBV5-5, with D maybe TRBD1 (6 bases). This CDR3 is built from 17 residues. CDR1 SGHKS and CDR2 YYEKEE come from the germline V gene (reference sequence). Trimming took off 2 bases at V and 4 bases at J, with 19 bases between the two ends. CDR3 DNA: TGTGCCAGCAGCTTTCTTGGACAGCCAAAAGGCGGAAACACCATATATTTT. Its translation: CASSFLGQPKGGNTIYF. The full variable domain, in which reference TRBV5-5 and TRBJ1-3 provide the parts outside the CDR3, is DAGVTQSPTHLIKTRGQQVTLRCSPISGHKSVSWYQQVLGQGPQFIFQYYEKEERGRGNFPDRFSARQFPNYSSELNVNALLLGDSALYLCASSFLGQPKGGNTIYFGEGSWLTVV.

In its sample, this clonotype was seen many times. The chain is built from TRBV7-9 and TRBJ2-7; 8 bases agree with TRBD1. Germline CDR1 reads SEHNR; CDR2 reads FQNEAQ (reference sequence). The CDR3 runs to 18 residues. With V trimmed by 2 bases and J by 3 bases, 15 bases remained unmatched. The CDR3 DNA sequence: TGTGCCAGCAGCTTACAATGGGCAGGGGGCGAGATAGTCTACGAGCAGTACTTC. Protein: CASSLQWAGGEIVYEQYF.